The 25 T cell receptor beta chains below were found in one sample sequenced in a study of monozygotic twins with inflammatory bowel disease. Reanalyzing the 5' RACE reads, TCRdb keeps one entry per CDR3 protein, without DNA. In all, the sample yields roughly 150,000 distinct CDR3 sequences. The sequenced sample consisted of blood. Source of these receptors: a human donor with ulcerative colitis or Crohn's disease, or a healthy co-twin of an affected twin (not recorded which).

This sequence joins TRBV5-1 and TRBJ2-5; TCRdb calls TRBD2, which cannot be checked without DNA. The CDR3 has 15 residues. The germline gives CDR1 SGHRS, CDR2 YFSETQ. CDR3 region: CASSLRLAAQETQYF. Full variable domain (rest looked up from reference TRBV5-1 and TRBJ2-5): KAGVTQTPRYLIKTRGQQVTLSCSPISGHRSVSWYQQTPGQGLQFLFEYFSETQRNKGNFPGRFSGRQFSNSRSEMNVSTLELGDSALYLCASSLRLAAQETQYFGPGTRLLVL.

The rearrangement links TRBV5-4 to TRBJ2-3; with no DNA, the TCRdb D assignment of TRBD2 cannot be verified. CDR1 and CDR2 from the germline V gene are SGHNT and YYREEE (reference sequence). The CDR3 totals 16 residues. The chain's CDR3 is CASSPRIARSTDTQYF.

The rearrangement joins TRBV28 to TRBJ1-5; no DNA is available, so the TRBD1 call from TCRdb remains unchecked. The CDR3 covers 15 residues. CDR1 is MDHEN and CDR2 is SYDVKM in the germline V gene. The CDR3: CASRGRGRFNQPQHF.

The rearrangement joins TRBV6-2 or TRBV6-3 to TRBJ2-3; TCRdb's D call of TRBD2 is untestable without DNA. Per the germline V gene, CDR1 is MNHEY and CDR2 is SVGEGT. This CDR3 region has 17 residues. The CDR3 sequence is CASSLRPAGGFTDTQYF.

The chain recombines TRBV7-9 with TRBJ1-1. The germline V gene encodes CDR1 SEHNR and CDR2 FQNEAQ (reference sequence). The CDR3 is 14 amino acids. Here the CDR3 reads CASSLGLPSTEAFF.

V is TRBV18 and J is TRBJ1-1. The germline gives CDR1 KGHSH, CDR2 LQKENI. CDR3 length equals 14 residues. The CDR3: CASSLAQRNTEAFF.

The V and J genes are TRBV7-2 and TRBJ2-1; no DNA is available, so the TRBD1 call from TCRdb remains unchecked. CDR1 SGHTA and CDR2 FQGNSA come from the germline V gene. There are 14 residues in the CDR3. This CDR3 reads CASSSTGTSNEQFF.

The gene calls are TRBV6-5 and TRBJ2-1; with no DNA, the TCRdb D assignment of TRBD2 cannot be verified. Germline V gives CDR1 MNHEY, CDR2 SVGAGI. This CDR3 spans 18 amino acids. The CDR3 region is CASSYSRGGTGSYNEQFF.

J is TRBJ2-1 and V is TRBV12-3 or TRBV12-4; with no DNA, the TCRdb D assignment of TRBD1 cannot be verified. This CDR3 has 15 amino acids. The CDR3 loop reads CASSQPGGTDNEQFF.

The rearrangement joins TRBV4-3 to TRBJ2-1. Per germline, CDR1 LGHNA and CDR2 YSLEER. The CDR3 spans 16 residues. CDR3 amino acids: CASSQDEGRYYNEQFF.

J is TRBJ2-3 and V is TRBV7-8; with no DNA, the TCRdb D assignment of TRBD2 cannot be verified. The CDR3 contains 16 residues. Germline values: CDR1 SGHVS, CDR2 FQNEAQ. CDR3 in amino acids: CASNPMGGEGTDTQYF.

The chain couples TRBV6-6 to TRBJ1-1; there is no DNA to check the TCRdb D call of TRBD1. This CDR3 has 13 residues. CDR1 is MNHNY and CDR2 is SVGAGI in the germline V gene (reference sequence). This CDR3 reads CASSRGGSTEAFF.

J is TRBJ2-3 and V is TRBV7-2; there is no DNA to check the TCRdb D call of TRBD1. This CDR3 has 13 amino acids. CDR1 and CDR2 from the germline V gene are SGHTA and FQGNSA. This CDR3 is CASRLTGENTQYF.

The chain recombines TRBV5-1 with TRBJ2-1; TCRdb's D call of TRBD2 is untestable without DNA. There are 13 residues in the CDR3. CDR1 and CDR2 (germline): SGHRS, YFSETQ. The CDR3 protein is CASSLAPFREQFF. The full variable domain, its missing parts supplied by reference TRBV5-1 and TRBJ2-1, is KAGVTQTPRYLIKTRGQQVTLSCSPISGHRSVSWYQQTPGQGLQFLFEYFSETQRNKGNFPGRFSGRQFSNSRSEMNVSTLELGDSALYLCASSLAPFREQFFGPGTRLTVL.

This chain links TRBV5-1 with TRBJ1-6. CDR3 length: 14 residues. Germline V lookup: CDR1 SGHRS, CDR2 YFSETQ. The CDR3 loop is CASSRADLNSPLHF.

The chain combines TRBV18 with TRBJ2-5; the TRBD2 assignment by TCRdb is unverifiable without DNA. There are 14 residues in the CDR3. The germline V gene encodes CDR1 KGHSH and CDR2 LQKENI. CDR3 loop: CASSPGLRQETQYF.

V and J are TRBV11-1 and TRBJ1-2. This CDR3 contains 18 residues. Germline assignment: CDR1 SGHAT and CDR2 FQDESV (reference sequence). Here the CDR3 reads CASSLDWAESVRNYGYTF.

The V gene is TRBV7-2, the J gene TRBJ2-7; TCRdb's D call, TRBD1, is unchecked because there is no DNA. There are 16 residues in the CDR3. Germline V gene data show CDR1 as SGHTA and CDR2 as FQGNSA. The CDR3 sequence is CASSLTGTSSSYEQYF.

This sequence joins TRBV12-3 or TRBV12-4 and TRBJ2-5. The CDR3 is made up of 13 amino acids. The CDR3 reads CASSWKAQETQYF.

The rearrangement links TRBV6-5 to TRBJ1-1; TCRdb returns TRBD1, unconfirmable since there is no DNA. Germline V gene sequence: CDR1 MNHEY, CDR2 SVGAGI. This CDR3 region has 16 residues. CDR3 sequence reads: CASSWEGARGNTEAFF.

This rearrangement joins TRBV20-1 to TRBJ1-5; TCRdb outputs TRBD1, but without DNA this stays unchecked. Germline CDR1 DFQATT, CDR2 SNEGSKA (reference sequence). CDR3 length: 17 residues. The CDR3 spells CSAREDGSREKVQPQHF.

The genes are TRBV6-6 and TRBJ1-1; as DNA is missing, the TRBD1 call by TCRdb cannot be tested. The CDR3 has 14 amino acids. The germline V gene has CDR1 MNHNY and CDR2 SVGAGI (reference sequence). The CDR3 region is CASSTMGGHTEAFF.

V and J are TRBV11-3 and TRBJ2-3; TCRdb designates TRBD2, a call that cannot be tested without DNA. The CDR3 extends over 15 amino acids. Looked up from germline, CDR1 is SGHNT and CDR2 is YENEEA. The chain's CDR3 is CASSLGLVGADTQYF. Complete variable domain (other parts from reference TRBV11-3 and TRBJ2-3): EAGVVQSPRYKIIEKKQPVAFWCNPISGHNTLYWYLQNLGQGPELLIRYENEEAVDDSQLPKDRFSAERLKGVDSTLKIQPAELGDSAVYLCASSLGLVGADTQYFGPGTRLTVL.

This chain connects TRBV20-1 to TRBJ2-7; checking the TCRdb D call of TRBD1 is not possible without DNA. The CDR3 is made up of 11 amino acids. The germline V gene encodes CDR1 DFQATT and CDR2 SNEGSKA (reference sequence). CDR3 residues: CSARGPYEQYF.

This chain uses TRBV6-1 with TRBJ2-7; TCRdb's D gene call, TRBD2, goes unchecked for lack of DNA. Germline assignment: CDR1 MNHNS and CDR2 SASEGT. The CDR3 runs 14 residues. CDR3 residues: CASSEYGAPYEQYF.